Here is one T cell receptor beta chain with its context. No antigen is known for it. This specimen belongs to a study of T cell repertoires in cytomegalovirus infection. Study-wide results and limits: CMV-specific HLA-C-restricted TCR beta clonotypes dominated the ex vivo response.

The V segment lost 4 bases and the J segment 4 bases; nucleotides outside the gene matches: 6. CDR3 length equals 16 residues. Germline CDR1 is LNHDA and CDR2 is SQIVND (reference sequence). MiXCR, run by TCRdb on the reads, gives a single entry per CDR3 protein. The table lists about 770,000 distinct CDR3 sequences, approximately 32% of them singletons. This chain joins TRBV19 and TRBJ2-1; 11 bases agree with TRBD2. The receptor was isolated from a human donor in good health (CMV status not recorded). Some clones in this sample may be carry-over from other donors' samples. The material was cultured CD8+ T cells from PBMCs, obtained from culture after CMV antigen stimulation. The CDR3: CASSTPSGGQYNEQFF. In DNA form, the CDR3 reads TGTGCCAGTAGTACCCCTAGCGGGGGGCAGTACAATGAGCAGTTCTTC.